A selection of T cell receptor beta chains follows, all from one sample in a study of shared clonotypes between healthy human individuals. Produced via immunoSEQ multiplex PCR; TCRdb's table is partial and in-frame only. The table lists 400,000 or so clones, just over 95% of them singletons. Sequences were obtained from memory CD8+ T cells sorted from blood. These receptors originate from a man younger than 40 in good health. CDR3s include the opening cysteine and the closing phenylalanine or tryptophan. A D gene is named only where the DNA matches it firmly. A clone size is listed for some rows: how often the clone was seen (once, few, many), or a class if it is expanded.

TRBV28	-	TRBJ2-7	-	CASRDPGKEQYF	TGTGCCAGCCGGGACCCGGGGAAAGAGCAGTACTTC
TRBV10-2	TRBD2	TRBJ2-3	-	CASMSSSGRDTQYF	TGCGCCAGCATGTCGTCTAGCGGGAGGGATACGCAGTATTTT
TRBV6-1	TRBD2	TRBJ2-1	-	CASSEHSGIGSNEQFF	TGTGCCAGCAGTGAACACAGCGGGATAGGGAGCAATGAGCAGTTCTTC
TRBV5-1	TRBD1	TRBJ1-4	-	CASSVITGGEGEKLFF	TGCGCCAGCAGCGTTATTACAGGGGGCGAAGGAGAAAAACTGTTTTTT
TRBV25-1	TRBD2	TRBJ2-7	once	CASSEVFQPSGLEEQYF	TGTGCCAGCAGTGAGGTATTTCAGCCTAGCGGGTTGGAGGAGCAGTACTTC
TRBV7-3	-	TRBJ2-1	-	CASSLKGLYNEQFF	TGTGCCAGCAGCTTAAAAGGGCTCTACAATGAGCAGTTCTTC
TRBV5-6	-	TRBJ2-1	-	CASREFGLSLYNEQFF	TGTGCCAGCAGGGAGTTCGGGCTTTCACTTTACAATGAGCAGTTCTTC
TRBV15	TRBD1	TRBJ2-7	-	CATSRDPPGTGAYEQYF	TGTGCCACCAGCAGAGACCCGCCCGGGACAGGGGCCTACGAGCAGTACTTC
TRBV15	-	TRBJ2-3	-	CATSPPGSDTQYF	TGTGCCACCAGCCCGCCCGGTTCAGATACGCAGTATTTT
TRBV5-6	-	TRBJ1-5	-	CASSLRTGKGGQPQHF	TGTGCCAGCAGCTTGCGAACAGGGAAAGGGGGTCAGCCCCAGCATTTT
TRBV11-3	-	TRBJ2-3	-	CASSFSRGADTQYF	TGTGCCAGCAGCTTTTCTAGGGGCGCAGATACGCAGTATTTT
TRBV11-2	-	TRBJ2-2	once	CASSLGGGAGELFF	TGTGCCAGCAGCTTAGGGGGTGGAGCCGGGGAGCTGTTTTTT
TRBV9	-	TRBJ2-1	-	CASSVGSGSYNEQFF	TGTGCCAGCAGCGTAGGGTCAGGGTCCTACAATGAGCAGTTCTTC
TRBV2	TRBD1	TRBJ2-7	-	CAVQGARDEQYF	TGTGCCGTGCAGGGGGCGCGCGACGAGCAGTACTTC
TRBV7-9	-	TRBJ2-7	-	CASSSAREQYF	TGTGCCAGCAGCTCGGCTCGGGAGCAGTACTTC
TRBV30	-	TRBJ2-7	-	CAWISREAAPYEQYF	TGTGCCTGGATCTCAAGGGAGGCGGCCCCCTACGAGCAGTACTTC
TRBV7-2	-	TRBJ2-3	once	CASSSRARRTDTQYF	TGTGCCAGCAGCTCACGTGCCCGCCGAACAGATACGCAGTATTTT
TRBV6-1	-	TRBJ1-3	-	CASNLRGAGNTIYF	TGTGCCAGCAACCTCAGGGGAGCGGGAAACACCATATATTTT
TRBV11-2	-	TRBJ2-7	-	CASSPSNRVLYEQYF	TGTGCCAGCAGCCCCTCAAATCGAGTTCTCTACGAGCAGTACTTC
TRBV19	-	TRBJ2-5	-	CASSIVSAGETQYF	TGTGCCAGTAGTATCGTCAGCGCCGGAGAGACCCAGTACTTC
TRBV10-3	-	TRBJ2-2	-	CATSDGNTGELFF	TGTGCCACCTCCGACGGGAACACCGGGGAGCTGTTTTTT
TRBV7-8	-	TRBJ1-2	-	CASSYGTHDQRSF	TGTGCCAGCAGCTACGGGACACACGACCAGCGATCCTTC
TRBV7-3	TRBD1	TRBJ1-1	-	CASSLMTGTEAFF	TGTGCCAGCAGCTTAATGACAGGGACTGAAGCTTTCTTT
TRBV28	TRBD1	TRBJ1-4	-	CASSYRGTNEKLFF	TGTGCCAGCAGTTACAGGGGGACTAATGAAAAACTGTTTTTT
TRBV27	-	TRBJ1-5	-	CASSAQGYQPQHF	TGTGCCAGCAGTGCGCAGGGCTATCAGCCCCAGCATTTT
TRBV2	TRBD1	TRBJ1-5	-	CASSPQRTGLSNQPQHF	TGTGCCAGCAGTCCACAAAGGACAGGGTTGAGCAATCAGCCCCAGCATTTT
TRBV28	-	TRBJ1-4	-	CASSLYRGRTTNEKLFF	TGTGCCAGCAGTTTATACCGCGGTAGGACAACTAATGAAAAACTGTTTTTT
TRBV4-1	TRBD1	TRBJ2-7	once	CASSQYLATTGTETYEQYF	TGCGCCAGCAGCCAATACCTAGCTACGACAGGGACGGAAACCTACGAGCAGTACTTC
TRBV10-3	TRBD2	TRBJ2-3	-	CAISEALAGPTDTQYF	TGTGCCATCAGTGAAGCGCTAGCGGGGCCCACAGATACGCAGTATTTT
TRBV25-1	TRBD2	TRBJ2-6	few	CASSEGGAGANVLTF	TGTGCCAGCAGTGAAGGGGGGGCTGGGGCCAACGTCCTGACTTTC
TRBV6-6	TRBD1	TRBJ2-3	-	CASSRTGRDTQYF	TGTGCCAGCAGTCGGACAGGGAGAGATACGCAGTATTTT
TRBV5-1	TRBD2	TRBJ2-1	-	CASSWREVSYNEQFF	TGCGCCAGCAGCTGGCGGGAGGTCTCCTACAATGAGCAGTTCTTC
TRBV27	-	TRBJ2-3	-	CASSGPGPTDTQYF	TGTGCCAGCAGCGGTCCGGGCCCCACAGATACGCAGTATTTT
TRBV21-1	-	TRBJ1-2	-	CASTANNSPDRGRNGYTF	TGTGCCAGCACCGCAAATAATTCCCCCGACAGGGGGCGAAATGGCTACACCTTC
TRBV5-1	-	TRBJ1-3	-	CASSLGQGNTIYF	TGCGCCAGCAGCTTAGGACAGGGAAACACCATATATTTT
TRBV5-1	-	TRBJ2-7	-	CASSLPEGLRQYF	TGCGCCAGCAGCTTGCCCGAGGGCCTAAGGCAGTACTTC
TRBV7-9	-	TRBJ1-1	-	CASSPRLSMNTEAFF	TGTGCCAGCAGCCCGCGCCTGAGCATGAACACTGAAGCTTTCTTT
TRBV21-1	-	TRBJ2-3	-	CASSKFEVWRLAGPGGTDTQYF	TGTGCCAGCAGCAAATTCGAAGTCTGGAGACTAGCGGGACCCGGGGGCACAGATACGCAGTATTTT
TRBV4-1	TRBD1	TRBJ1-6	-	CASSQRQGAQNSPLHF	TGCGCCAGCAGCCAGCGACAGGGGGCGCAGAATTCACCCCTCCACTTT
TRBV19	-	TRBJ2-7	-	CASSTTTGMVVQYF	TGTGCCAGTAGTACAACTACAGGTATGGTCGTTCAGTACTTC
TRBV6-1	-	TRBJ1-2	-	CASSEYGGNYGYTF	TGTGCCAGCAGTGAATATGGGGGGAACTATGGCTACACCTTC
TRBV5-4	-	TRBJ2-5	-	CASSLDPGILYQETQYF	TGTGCCAGCAGCTTGGACCCCGGGATTCTGTACCAAGAGACCCAGTACTTC
TRBV5-6	TRBD1	TRBJ2-3	-	CASSSGQGEADTQYF	TGTGCCAGCAGCTCAGGACAGGGAGAGGCAGATACGCAGTATTTT
TRBV5-1	TRBD2	TRBJ2-5	-	CASSLGALAGEETQYF	TGCGCCAGCAGCTTGGGGGCACTAGCGGGAGAAGAGACCCAGTACTTC
TRBV28	TRBD1	TRBJ2-7	-	CASSFLSGQGSKQYF	TGTGCCAGCAGTTTTCTCTCGGGACAGGGTTCCAAGCAGTACTTC
TRBV19	TRBD1	TRBJ2-5	-	CASSISMTGQETQYF	TGTGCCAGTAGTATCAGTATGACAGGGCAAGAGACCCAGTACTTC
TRBV28	TRBD1	TRBJ1-5	-	CASSLWGRGHNNQPQHF	TGTGCCAGCAGTTTATGGGGCAGGGGGCATAACAATCAGCCCCAGCATTTT
TRBV5-6	-	TRBJ1-1	-	CASSLGPTDEAFF	TGTGCCAGCAGCTTAGGTCCGACAGACGAAGCTTTCTTT
TRBV2	-	TRBJ2-3	-	CASSEGVGEGGTDTQYF	TGTGCCAGCAGTGAAGGGGTAGGGGAAGGGGGCACAGATACGCAGTATTTT
TRBV11-3	-	TRBJ2-7	-	CASSLGRENEQYF	TGTGCCAGCAGCTTAGGTCGGGAAAACGAGCAGTACTTC
TRBV6-5	-	TRBJ1-1	-	CASRSQSTEAFF	TGTGCCAGCAGGTCACAGAGCACTGAAGCTTTCTTT